A single sample gave rise to the 27 T cell receptor beta chains below, sequenced in a study of T cell responses to AZD1222 COVID-19 vaccine. Using immunoSEQ multiplex PCR, the repertoire was profiled, and TCRdb retains in-frame clones only, with some absent. Of around 99,000 clones detected, more than 75% appear once; the ten largest clones hold 4.4%. The sample in question was peripheral blood, obtained 28 days after the second AZD1222 dose. The receptors come from an adult who received the AZD1222 COVID-19 vaccine.

This clone was counted a few times. The identical CDR3 is also encoded by other nucleotide sequences in the sample. The chain links TRBV19 to TRBJ2-1, with 10 bases matching TRBD2. V dropped 4 bases and J dropped 1; count of bases not matched to a gene: 1. The germline gives CDR1 LNHDA, CDR2 SQIVND (reference sequence). This CDR3 region has 15 residues. CDR3 in amino acids: CASSKTSGSYNEQFF. In DNA form, the CDR3 reads TGTGCCAGTAGTAAGACTAGCGGGTCCTACAATGAGCAGTTCTTC.

The V gene is TRBV7-2, the J gene TRBJ2-5, with 8 bases matching TRBD2. V shed 6 bases, J shed 2 bases, and the junction held 8 bases outside the gene matches. CDR1 is SGHTA and CDR2 is FQGNSA in the germline V gene. CDR3 size: 15 residues. DNA of the CDR3: TGTGCCAGCAGGGAACTACTAGCGGCGCAAGAGACCCAGTACTTC. Protein sequence: CASRELLAAQETQYF.

This chain connects TRBV11-2 to TRBJ1-4; 8 bases agree with TRBD1. Germline V gives CDR1 SGHAT, CDR2 FQNNGV. This CDR3 is 14 amino acids long. The ends lost 5 bases at V and 5 bases at J; junction bases unmatched: 4. This CDR3 is CASSLRTGNEKLFF. The CDR3 bases are TGTGCCAGCAGCCTCCGGACAGGGAATGAAAAACTGTTTTTT. The full variable domain, rest sourced from reference TRBV11-2 and TRBJ1-4, is EAGVAQSPRYKIIEKRQSVAFWCNPISGHATLYWYQQILGQGPKLLIQFQNNGVVDDSQLPKDRFSAERLKGVDSTLKIQPAKLEDSAVYLCASSLRTGNEKLFFGSGTQLSVL.

CDR3 loop: CASSRTGGDPSGNTIYF. In DNA form, the CDR3 reads TGTGCCAGCTCACGGACAGGGGGCGATCCTTCTGGAAACACCATATATTTT. The chain combines TRBV18 with TRBJ1-3; the match to TRBD1 covers 11 bases. Germline trimming cut 4 bases from V and 1 base from J; bases unmatched to any gene: 6. Looked up from germline, CDR1 is KGHSH and CDR2 is LQKENI. The CDR3 sequence is 17 residues long.

This chain links TRBV9 with TRBJ1-1; D may be TRBD1 (5 bases). This CDR3 region has 13 residues. V lost 0 bases and J 3 bases, leaving 6 bases between the germline ends. Germline CDR1 reads SGDLS; CDR2 reads YYNGEE. The chain's CDR3 is CASSVEGDTEAFF. DNA of the CDR3: TGTGCCAGCAGCGTAGAAGGGGACACTGAAGCTTTCTTT.

The V gene is TRBV30, the J gene TRBJ1-1; TRBD1 matches 7 bases. The CDR3 is made up of 15 amino acids. Germline loops: CDR1 GTSNPN, CDR2 SVGIG (reference sequence). The trim removed 5 bases at V and 1 base at J, leaving 10 bases unmatched. The CDR3 region has the DNA TGTGCCTGGGGACATCGACAGGGAGGGAACACTGAAGCTTTCTTT. Amino acids: CAWGHRQGGNTEAFF.

The V and J genes are TRBV30 and TRBJ1-3, with D possibly TRBD1 on 5 matching bases. The CDR3 is 13 amino acids. Deletions cut 4 bases from V and 4 bases from J, with 11 bases between. Looked up from germline, CDR1 is GTSNPN and CDR2 is SVGIG (reference sequence). The CDR3 coding sequence is TGTGCCTGGACCTGGGACGGCGGAAACACCATATATTTT. Translated, it gives CAWTWDGGNTIYF.

V usage is TRBV5-1 and J usage is TRBJ2-2; maybe TRBD1 (6 bases). V lost 2 bases and J 7 bases, leaving 12 bases between the germline ends. Looked up from germline, CDR1 is SGHRS and CDR2 is YFSETQ. The CDR3 totals 14 residues. The CDR3 nucleotides are TGCGCCAGCAGCTTAGTTACAGGGTTCGGGGAGCTGTTTTTT. Translated, it gives CASSLVTGFGELFF.

The count of this clone is one. This sequence joins TRBV5-1 and TRBJ2-3; possibly TRBD1 for D (6 bases). V lost 1 base, J lost 0 bases, and 9 bases lay in between. This CDR3 has 15 amino acids. The germline V gene has CDR1 SGHRS and CDR2 YFSETQ. CDR3 sequence (DNA): TGCGCCAGCAGCTTGTTGGGGGCTAGCACAGATACGCAGTATTTT. This sequence encodes CASSLLGASTDTQYF.

This clone appeared once. The chain recombines TRBV24-1 with TRBJ2-1; tentatively, D is TRBD2 (5 bases). The germline V gene encodes CDR1 KGHDR and CDR2 SFDVKD. V lost 5 bases and J lost 6, with 13 bases in between. The CDR3 has 14 residues. CDR3 bases: TGTGCCACCAGTGCGGGTAGCGTAGGCAATGAGCAGTTCTTC. Protein: CATSAGSVGNEQFF.

This clone showed up just once. The rearrangement joins TRBV13 to TRBJ2-4; D may be TRBD1 or TRBD2 (5 bases each). CDR3 length: 13 residues. The germline gives CDR1 PRHDT, CDR2 FYEKMQ (reference sequence). V was clipped by 2 bases and J by 7 bases, with 9 bases between them. CDR3 in DNA: TGTGCCAGCAGCTTACGGGGCGGTAACATTCAGTACTTC. Translated: CASSLRGGNIQYF.

This chain links TRBV27 with TRBJ1-2, with D tentatively TRBD1 (5 bases). Per germline, CDR1 MNHEY and CDR2 SMNVEV (reference sequence). The V and J ends lost 5 bases and 7 bases respectively, with 14 bases between them. This CDR3 region has 13 residues. The CDR3: CASSPRLRVGYTF. Here the CDR3 DNA reads TGTGCCAGCAGTCCGCGACTCAGGGTTGGCTACACCTTC.

The J gene is TRBJ1-1, the V gene TRBV18; 7 bases agree with TRBD1. The CDR3 runs to 16 residues. Germline CDR1 KGHSH, CDR2 LQKENI. The ends lost 3 bases at V and 2 bases at J; junction bases unmatched: 9. CDR3 sequence reads: CASSPMEQGFNTEAFF. CDR3 DNA: TGTGCCAGCTCACCGATGGAACAGGGGTTCAACACTGAAGCTTTCTTT.

V gene TRBV9 combines with J gene TRBJ2-1; 8 bases align to TRBD2. Trimming cost V 3 bases and J 0 bases; bases outside gene matches: 5. Per the germline V gene, CDR1 is SGDLS and CDR2 is YYNGEE. The CDR3 spans 16 residues. For the CDR3, the DNA is TGTGCCAGCAGCGCCCCCGGGACTAGCTCCTACAATGAGCAGTTCTTC. Protein product: CASSAPGTSSYNEQFF.

J is TRBJ1-2 and V is TRBV18; 9 positions agree with TRBD1. The V and J ends lost 4 bases and 6 bases, in that order; junction bases with no gene match: 3. The CDR3 extends over 13 amino acids. Germline lookup yields CDR1 KGHSH and CDR2 LQKENI. The CDR3 sequence is CASSLRTGDGYTF. The CDR3 DNA is TGTGCCAGCTCACTACGGACAGGGGATGGCTACACCTTC.

The V call is TRBV5-1, the J call TRBJ2-7; 8 bases are a match to TRBD1. The germline CDR1 and CDR2 sequences are SGHRS and YFSETQ. The CDR3 contains 13 residues. With 7 bases clipped from V and 7 bases from J, the junction kept 10 bases outside the gene matches. The CDR3 here is CASAIQGGREQYF. The DNA of the CDR3 is TGCGCCAGCGCAATACAGGGGGGTCGGGAGCAGTACTTC.

The chain links TRBV15 to TRBJ2-7, with D possibly TRBD1 on 6 matching bases. The CDR3 contains 14 residues. The V gene lost 1 base and the J gene lost 1 base, with 8 bases spanning the gap. CDR1 is LNHNV, CDR2 YYDKDF, per germline (reference sequence). CDR3: CATSRGTGSYEQYF. In DNA form, the CDR3 reads TGTGCCACCAGCAGAGGAACAGGGTCCTACGAGCAGTACTTC.

V usage is TRBV11-3 and J usage is TRBJ1-5; TRBD1 agrees at 7 bases. The CDR3 totals 17 residues. Germline CDR1 is SGHNT and CDR2 is YENEEA. After removal of 5 bases from V and 4 bases from J, the junction contained 14 bases not matched to a gene. CDR3 in amino acids: CASSPRPGTVYNQPQHF. The CDR3, as DNA: TGTGCCAGCAGCCCTAGACCCGGGACAGTCTATAATCAGCCCCAGCATTTT.

J is TRBJ2-3 and V is TRBV6-1; the D call may be TRBD1 or TRBD2 (5 bases each). Between the trimmed V and J ends, which lost 3 bases and 0 bases, there was a span of 10 bases. Germline-derived CDR1 and CDR2 are MNHNS and SASEGT. This CDR3 has 15 amino acids. The CDR3 coding sequence is TGTGCCAGCAGTGAGCCGGGACGGAGCACAGATACGCAGTATTTT. Its translation is CASSEPGRSTDTQYF.

The gene calls are TRBV6-1 and TRBJ1-2, with D perhaps matching TRBD1 (5 bases). V lost 2 bases and J lost 0, with 13 bases in between. In germline, CDR1 is MNHNS, CDR2 SASEGT. The CDR3 runs to 16 residues. CDR3 in DNA: TGTGCCAGCAGTGAATCTCCCCTGGGGCCTAACTATGGCTACACCTTC. Amino acids: CASSESPLGPNYGYTF.

The chain uses TRBV18 and TRBJ2-7, with TRBD2 matching 10 bases. This CDR3 has 15 amino acids. Germline V CDR1 and CDR2: KGHSH, LQKENI. With V trimmed by 1 base and J by 3 bases, 3 bases remained unmatched. The CDR3 DNA reads as TGTGCCAGCTCACCACTTCCTAGCGGGAGCTACGAGCAGTACTTC. Its translation is CASSPLPSGSYEQYF.

This chain connects TRBV10-1 to TRBJ1-4; 9 bases agree with TRBD1. J was trimmed by 0 bases and V by 9 bases; bases with no gene match: 8. CDR3 length: 16 residues. Per germline, CDR1 WNHNN and CDR2 SYGVQD (reference sequence). The CDR3 spells CARKSGQGTTNEKLFF. In DNA form, the CDR3 reads TGCGCCAGAAAATCGGGACAGGGAACAACTAATGAAAAACTGTTTTTT.

Concerning this clone: The junction departs from the called germline gene at one end, perhaps through a read error. The chain employs TRBV29-1 and TRBJ1-1; TRBD1 aligns across 9 bases. Germline-derived CDR1 and CDR2 are SQVTM and ANQGSEA. This CDR3 region has 13 residues. As DNA, the CDR3 is TGCAGCGTTGGGGACAGGGTGAAGACTGAAGCTTTCTTT. This translates into CSVGDRVKTEAFF.

V usage is TRBV27 and J usage is TRBJ2-1; 11 bases fit TRBD2. With 6 bases clipped from V and 3 bases from J, the junction kept 4 bases outside the gene matches. In germline, CDR1 is MNHEY, CDR2 SMNVEV (reference sequence). The CDR3 extends over 15 amino acids. CDR3 in DNA: TGTGCCAGCAGCCAGACTAGCGGGGTCTACAATGAGCAGTTCTTC. Its translation: CASSQTSGVYNEQFF.

The chain is built from TRBV20-1 and TRBJ1-1; unclear D gene. The CDR3 has 11 residues. In germline, CDR1 is DFQATT, CDR2 SNEGSKA (reference sequence). Trimming pared 4 bases from V and 5 bases from J, leaving 8 bases between. The CDR3 region is CSATRGTEAFF. DNA for the CDR3: TGCAGTGCTACCCGCGGGACTGAAGCTTTCTTT.

J is TRBJ1-2 and V is TRBV10-3, with D possibly TRBD1 on 6 matching bases. The CDR3 has 13 amino acids. The V gene's germline CDR1 is ENHRY and CDR2 SYGVKD. V lost 7 bases to trimming and J lost 3 bases, with 12 bases between them. CDR3 DNA sequence: TGTGCCATCAAGGACAGATTTGACTATGGCTACACCTTC. It is translated as CAIKDRFDYGYTF.

The chain links TRBV19 to TRBJ1-1; no reliable D call. Germline V CDR1 and CDR2: LNHDA, SQIVND (reference sequence). With 3 bases removed from V and 1 base from J, the gap between germline ends came to 15 bases. The CDR3 has 16 residues. CDR3 coding DNA: TGTGCCAGTAGTATGGGAGTTAGAACAGCGAACACTGAAGCTTTCTTT. The encoded protein is CASSMGVRTANTEAFF.